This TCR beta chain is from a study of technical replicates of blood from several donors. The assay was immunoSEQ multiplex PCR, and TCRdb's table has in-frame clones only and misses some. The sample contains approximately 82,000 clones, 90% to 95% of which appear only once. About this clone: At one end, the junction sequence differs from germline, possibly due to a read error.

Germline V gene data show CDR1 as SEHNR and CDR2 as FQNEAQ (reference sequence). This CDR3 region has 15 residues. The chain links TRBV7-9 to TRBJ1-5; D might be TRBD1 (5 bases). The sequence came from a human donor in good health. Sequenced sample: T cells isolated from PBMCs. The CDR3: CASSLEGASNQAQHF. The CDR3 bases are TGTGCCAGCAGCTTAGAAGGGGCCTCGAATCAGGCCCAGCATTTT.